This TCR beta chain was sequenced for a study of STAT5B mutations in CD4+ large granular lymphocyte leukemia. Here immunoSEQ multiplex PCR was the method, and the copy in TCRdb shows in-frame clones only, minus some. The repertoire holds 45,000 to 55,000 clones, roughly two thirds seen once, with approximately 1.5% in the top ten. This clone appeared a single time. The source of this sequence is a human donor in good health. The sample was CD4+ T cells from blood buffy coats.

The CDR3 region has the DNA TGTGCCAGCAGCCAACGGGCGGGGACCGGGGAGCTGTTTTTT. It specifies CASSQRAGTGELFF. This chain connects TRBV7-2 to TRBJ2-2; perhaps TRBD2 as D (6 bases). This CDR3 region has 14 residues. The ends were cut back, 5 bases at V and 5 bases at J, with 12 bases in the middle. Germline CDR1 is SGHTA and CDR2 is FQGNSA.